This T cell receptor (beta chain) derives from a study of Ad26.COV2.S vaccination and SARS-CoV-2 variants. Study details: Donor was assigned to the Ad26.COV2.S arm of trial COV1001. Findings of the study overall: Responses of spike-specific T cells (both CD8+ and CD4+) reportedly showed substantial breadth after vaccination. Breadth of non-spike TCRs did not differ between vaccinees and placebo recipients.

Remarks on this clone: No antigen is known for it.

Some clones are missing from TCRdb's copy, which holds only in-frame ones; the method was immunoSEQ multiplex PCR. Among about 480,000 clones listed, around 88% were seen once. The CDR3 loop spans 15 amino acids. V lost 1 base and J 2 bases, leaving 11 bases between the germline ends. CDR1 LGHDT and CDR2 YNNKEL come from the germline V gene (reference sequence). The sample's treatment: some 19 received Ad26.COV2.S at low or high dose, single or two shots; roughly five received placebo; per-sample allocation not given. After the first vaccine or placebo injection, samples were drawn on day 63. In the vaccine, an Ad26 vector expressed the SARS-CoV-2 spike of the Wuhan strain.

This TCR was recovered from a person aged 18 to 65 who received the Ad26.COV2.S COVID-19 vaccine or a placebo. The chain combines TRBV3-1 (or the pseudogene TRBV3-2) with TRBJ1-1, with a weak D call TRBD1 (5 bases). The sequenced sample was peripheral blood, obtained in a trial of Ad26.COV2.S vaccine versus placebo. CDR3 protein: CASSQVRGLNTEAFF. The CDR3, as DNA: TGTGCCAGCAGCCAAGTAAGGGGACTCAACACTGAAGCTTTCTTT.